A selection of T cell receptor beta chains follows, all from one sample in a study of CD8 T cells in ankylosing spondylitis. Using its own MiXCR run on the 5' RACE reads, TCRdb lists one record per CDR3 protein. The sample lists some 220,000 distinct CDR3 sequences, more than 5.5% occurring once. Sequencing used blood, either unsorted or a sorted T cell fraction (not recorded which). The source is a male donor with ankylosing spondylitis. Each CDR3 is given with its conserved first and last residue. Each record gives: CDR3 DNA, CDR3 protein, clone size, J gene, V gene, CDR3 length, D gene. A D gene is named only where the DNA matches it firmly. Rows give clone size only sometimes, using once, few, many, or a class for an expanded clone.

CDR3 DNA: TGCGCCAGCAGCCAGGGACAGGGGATGAACACTGAAGCTTTCTTT
CDR3 protein: CASSQGQGMNTEAFF
clone size: many
J gene: TRBJ1-1
V gene: TRBV4-3
CDR3 length: 15
D gene: TRBD1

CDR3 DNA: TGTGCCAGCAGCCCCCGGACTAGCGGGAGTAGGGATGAGCAGTTCTTC
CDR3 protein: CASSPRTSGSRDEQFF
clone size: few
J gene: TRBJ2-1
V gene: TRBV3-1
CDR3 length: 16
D gene: TRBD2

CDR3 DNA: TGCAGTGCTAATCCCGTTTACTACGAGCAGTACTTC
CDR3 protein: CSANPVYYEQYF
clone size: many
J gene: TRBJ2-7
V gene: TRBV20-1
CDR3 length: 12
D gene: .

CDR3 DNA: TGTGCCAGCAGCCCTCGGACAGACCAAGAGACCCAGTACTTC
CDR3 protein: CASSPRTDQETQYF
clone size: many
J gene: TRBJ2-5
V gene: TRBV11-2
CDR3 length: 14
D gene: .

CDR3 DNA: TGCAAAGGGACTAGCGGTTATTCCTACGAGCAGTACTTC
CDR3 protein: CKGTSGYSYEQYF
clone size: many
J gene: TRBJ2-7
V gene: TRBV20-1
CDR3 length: 13
D gene: TRBD2

CDR3 DNA: TGCAGTGCTAGAGATTATTGGACTAGCGGGGAACAAGAGACCCAGTACTTC
CDR3 protein: CSARDYWTSGEQETQYF
clone size: .
J gene: TRBJ2-5
V gene: TRBV20-1
CDR3 length: 17
D gene: TRBD2

CDR3 DNA: TGCAGCGTTGAGCCCCGAACGGGAGAGACCCAGTACTTC
CDR3 protein: CSVEPRTGETQYF
clone size: many
J gene: TRBJ2-5
V gene: TRBV29-1
CDR3 length: 13
D gene: .

CDR3 DNA: TGCAGTGCTACTTCGGACAGGTTGTACTCTGGGGCCAACGTCCTGACTTTC
CDR3 protein: CSATSDRLYSGANVLTF
clone size: many
J gene: TRBJ2-6
V gene: TRBV20-1
CDR3 length: 17
D gene: TRBD1

CDR3 DNA: TGTGCCAGCAGCACCCCCTACAGGGGAGGGACTGAAGCTTTCTTT
CDR3 protein: CASSTPYRGGTEAFF
clone size: many
J gene: TRBJ1-1
V gene: TRBV21-1
CDR3 length: 15
D gene: .

CDR3 DNA: TGTGCCAGCAGTTACGACAGACGAGCTAACTATGGCTACACCTTC
CDR3 protein: CASSYDRRANYGYTF
clone size: many
J gene: TRBJ1-2
V gene: TRBV6-2/TRBV6-3
CDR3 length: 15
D gene: .

CDR3 DNA: TGTGCCATCAGTGAACAGCGCACAGATACGCAGTATTTT
CDR3 protein: CAISEQRTDTQYF
clone size: few
J gene: TRBJ2-3
V gene: TRBV10-3
CDR3 length: 13
D gene: .

CDR3 DNA: TGTGCCACCAGTGCGATTGCGGGGAGTGGGAATGAGCAGTTCTTC
CDR3 protein: CATSAIAGSGNEQFF
clone size: few
J gene: TRBJ2-1
V gene: TRBV24-1
CDR3 length: 15
D gene: .

CDR3 DNA: TGTGCCAGCAGCTTAGAAAGGGGGTTCGGCTACACCTTC
CDR3 protein: CASSLERGFGYTF
clone size: few
J gene: TRBJ1-2
V gene: TRBV7-9
CDR3 length: 13
D gene: .

CDR3 DNA: TGCAGTGCTGAACCGATGCACGAGCAGTACTTC
CDR3 protein: CSAEPMHEQYF
clone size: many
J gene: TRBJ2-7
V gene: TRBV20-1
CDR3 length: 11
D gene: .

CDR3 DNA: TGTGCCAGCAGTATCTCGGGAGACGAGCAGTACTTC
CDR3 protein: CASSISGDEQYF
clone size: many
J gene: TRBJ2-7
V gene: TRBV12-3/TRBV12-4
CDR3 length: 12
D gene: .

CDR3 DNA: TGCAGCGTTGCCGCCGGGACTAGCGGGGACGACGAGCAGTACTTC
CDR3 protein: CSVAAGTSGDDEQYF
clone size: few
J gene: TRBJ2-7
V gene: TRBV29-1
CDR3 length: 15
D gene: TRBD2

CDR3 DNA: TGTGCCAGCAGTGCTGGGTCGAGCACAGATACGCAGTATTTT
CDR3 protein: CASSAGSSTDTQYF
clone size: few
J gene: TRBJ2-3
V gene: TRBV25-1
CDR3 length: 14
D gene: .

CDR3 DNA: TGTGCCAGTAGGGAAAGTGGGCTAGTAAGTGATGAGCAGTTCTTC
CDR3 protein: CASRESGLVSDEQFF
clone size: few
J gene: TRBJ2-1
V gene: TRBV19
CDR3 length: 15
D gene: .

CDR3 DNA: TGTGCCAGCAGCGTAGCCGGGTGGGACAGGACGAACAATGAGCAGTTCTTC
CDR3 protein: CASSVAGWDRTNNEQFF
clone size: few
J gene: TRBJ2-1
V gene: TRBV9
CDR3 length: 17
D gene: TRBD1

CDR3 DNA: TGCAGTGCTAGAGATAGGCAGGTGAACACTGAAGCTTTCTTT
CDR3 protein: CSARDRQVNTEAFF
clone size: .
J gene: TRBJ1-1
V gene: TRBV20-1
CDR3 length: 14
D gene: .

CDR3 DNA: TGTGCCAGCAGTTACTCGACTAGCGGGGACTACGAGCAGTACTTC
CDR3 protein: CASSYSTSGDYEQYF
clone size: few
J gene: TRBJ2-7
V gene: TRBV6-5
CDR3 length: 15
D gene: TRBD2

CDR3 DNA: TGTGCCAGCAAAAGGGGCAGCACTGAAGCTTTCTTT
CDR3 protein: CASKRGSTEAFF
clone size: many
J gene: TRBJ1-1
V gene: TRBV7-9
CDR3 length: 12
D gene: .

CDR3 DNA: TGTGCCAGCAGTTTCGGACGCCCAGAGCAGTTCTTC
CDR3 protein: CASSFGRPEQFF
clone size: many
J gene: TRBJ2-1
V gene: TRBV12-3/TRBV12-4
CDR3 length: 12
D gene: .

CDR3 DNA: TGTGCCACCGGACTAGCGGGAGGAGAGACCCAGTACTTC
CDR3 protein: CATGLAGGETQYF
clone size: many
J gene: TRBJ2-5
V gene: TRBV10-3
CDR3 length: 13
D gene: TRBD2

CDR3 DNA: TGTGCCAGCAGCCATCTCCAGGACGAGCAGTACTTC
CDR3 protein: CASSHLQDEQYF
clone size: many
J gene: TRBJ2-7
V gene: TRBV4-2
CDR3 length: 12
D gene: .

CDR3 DNA: TGTGCCAGCAGCGGGACTAGCGGTATCAATGAGCAGTTCTTC
CDR3 protein: CASSGTSGINEQFF
clone size: few
J gene: TRBJ2-1
V gene: TRBV14
CDR3 length: 14
D gene: TRBD2

CDR3 DNA: TGTGCCAGCAGCTCGACTGGGGTTCGCTACACCTTC
CDR3 protein: CASSSTGVRYTF
clone size: many
J gene: TRBJ1-2
V gene: TRBV7-9
CDR3 length: 12
D gene: .

CDR3 DNA: TGTGCCAGCAGCTTCAGGTCCTACGAGCAGTACTTC
CDR3 protein: CASSFRSYEQYF
clone size: many
J gene: TRBJ2-7
V gene: TRBV5-6
CDR3 length: 12
D gene: .

CDR3 DNA: TGTGCCAGCAGTTACGGGGCAGGGGCGTTCACCGGGGAGCTGTTTTTT
CDR3 protein: CASSYGAGAFTGELFF
clone size: many
J gene: TRBJ2-2
V gene: TRBV6-2/TRBV6-3
CDR3 length: 16
D gene: .

CDR3 DNA: TGCAGCGTTGGTGTTCAGGAGACCCAGTACTTC
CDR3 protein: CSVGVQETQYF
clone size: many
J gene: TRBJ2-5
V gene: TRBV29-1
CDR3 length: 11
D gene: .

CDR3 DNA: TGTGCCAGCAGCGGACTAGCGGGGGGCGAGACCCAGTACTTC
CDR3 protein: CASSGLAGGETQYF
clone size: many
J gene: TRBJ2-5
V gene: TRBV12-3/TRBV12-4
CDR3 length: 14
D gene: TRBD2

CDR3 DNA: TGCAGTTCCACTAGCCTGAGGAATGAGCAGTTCTTC
CDR3 protein: CSSTSLRNEQFF
clone size: .
J gene: TRBJ2-1
V gene: TRBV20-1
CDR3 length: 12
D gene: .

CDR3 DNA: TGTGCCAGCAGCTTAGAGGCGAAGGCGGCAGATACGCAGTATTTT
CDR3 protein: CASSLEAKAADTQYF
clone size: .
J gene: TRBJ2-3
V gene: TRBV7-9
CDR3 length: 15
D gene: .

CDR3 DNA: TGCGCCAGCAGCTTGGCCTACTCGAGGAATGAGCAGTTCTTC
CDR3 protein: CASSLAYSRNEQFF
clone size: many
J gene: TRBJ2-1
V gene: TRBV5-1
CDR3 length: 14
D gene: .

CDR3 DNA: TGTGCCAGCAGTTTAAGGGACAGCCACGAGCAGTACTTC
CDR3 protein: CASSLRDSHEQYF
clone size: many
J gene: TRBJ2-7
V gene: TRBV27
CDR3 length: 13
D gene: TRBD1

CDR3 DNA: TGTGCCAGCAGCTTAAAGACCGGGGGAAGCACAGATACGCAGTATTTT
CDR3 protein: CASSLKTGGSTDTQYF
clone size: few
J gene: TRBJ2-3
V gene: TRBV7-8
CDR3 length: 16
D gene: .

CDR3 DNA: TGTGCCAGCAGTCCCGCCCCCAGGGGTGTTGGCTACACCTTC
CDR3 protein: CASSPAPRGVGYTF
clone size: many
J gene: TRBJ1-2
V gene: TRBV12-3/TRBV12-4
CDR3 length: 14
D gene: .